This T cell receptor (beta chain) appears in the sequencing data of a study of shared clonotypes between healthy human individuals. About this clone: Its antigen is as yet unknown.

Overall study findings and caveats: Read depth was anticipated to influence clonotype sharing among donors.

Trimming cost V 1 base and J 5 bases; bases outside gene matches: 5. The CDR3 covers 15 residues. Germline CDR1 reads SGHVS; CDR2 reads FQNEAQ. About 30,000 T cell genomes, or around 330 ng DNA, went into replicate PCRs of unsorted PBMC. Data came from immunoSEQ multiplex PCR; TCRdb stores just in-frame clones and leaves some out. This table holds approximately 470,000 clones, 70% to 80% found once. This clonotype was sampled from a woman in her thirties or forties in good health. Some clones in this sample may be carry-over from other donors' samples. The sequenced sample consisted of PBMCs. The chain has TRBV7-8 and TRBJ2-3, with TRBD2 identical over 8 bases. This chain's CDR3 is CASSLEWLAGDTQYF. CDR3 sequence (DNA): TGTGCCAGCAGCTTAGAGTGGCTAGCGGGAGATACGCAGTATTTT.